This TCR beta chain was recovered during a study of siplizumab effects on memory and regulatory T cells. Study findings and constraints: Memory cells seemed less diverse than naive T cells, which also seemed major contributors to the alloresponse. Poor capture below about 10^-5 frequency left most alloreactive clones unmapped to unstimulated subsets.

Repertoires were generated with immunoSEQ multiplex PCR, while TCRdb's copy carries only in-frame clones and drops some. The sample yields around 99,000 clones, about 91% seen once. To note about this clone: Its antigen is as yet unknown.

The sequenced material came from Tregs sorted from blood. This receptor was obtained from a human donor in good health.

The CDR3 region is CASGGVQGTQYF. CDR3 sequence (DNA): TGTGCCAGCGGGGGAGTACAGGGGACCCAGTACTTC. The rearrangement uses TRBV6-5 and TRBJ2-5; possible D gene TRBD1, 6 bases. V dropped 8 bases and J dropped 7 bases, with 14 bases sitting between them. Per the germline V gene, CDR1 is MNHEY and CDR2 is SVGAGI. CDR3 length: 12 residues.